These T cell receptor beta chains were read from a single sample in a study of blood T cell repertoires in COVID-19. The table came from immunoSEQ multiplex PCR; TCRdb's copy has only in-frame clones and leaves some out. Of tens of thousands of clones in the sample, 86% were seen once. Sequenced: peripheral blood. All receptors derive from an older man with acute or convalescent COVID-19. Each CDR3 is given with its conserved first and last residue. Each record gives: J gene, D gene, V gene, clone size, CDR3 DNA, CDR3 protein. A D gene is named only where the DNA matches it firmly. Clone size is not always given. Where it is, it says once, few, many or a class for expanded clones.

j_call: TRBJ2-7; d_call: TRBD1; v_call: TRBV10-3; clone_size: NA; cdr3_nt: TGTGCCATCGGGGGCAGGGGGCGAGAGCAGTACTTC; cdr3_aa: CAIGGRGREQYF
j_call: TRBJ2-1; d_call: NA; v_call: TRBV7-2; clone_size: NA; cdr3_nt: TGTGCCAGCAGCACCGCGACTGGGCGGGTGAGCCCCTACAATGAGCAGTTCTTC; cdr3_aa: CASSTATGRVSPYNEQFF
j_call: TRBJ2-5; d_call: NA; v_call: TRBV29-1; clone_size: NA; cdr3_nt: TGCAGCGCCTCCCTCCAAGAGACCCAGTACTTC; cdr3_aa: CSASLQETQYF
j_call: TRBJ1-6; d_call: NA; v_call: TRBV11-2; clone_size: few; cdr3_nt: TGTGCCAGCAGCGTTGACAGTAATTCACCCCTCCACTTT; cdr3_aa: CASSVDSNSPLHF
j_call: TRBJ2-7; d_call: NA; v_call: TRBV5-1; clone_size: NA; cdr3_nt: TGCGCCAGCAGCTTGGACAGCTCTAACTACGAGCAGTACTTC; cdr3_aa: CASSLDSSNYEQYF
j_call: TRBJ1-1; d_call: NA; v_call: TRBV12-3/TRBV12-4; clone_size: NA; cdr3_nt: TGTGCCAGCAGTCGAACAGGAAACACTGAAGCTTTCTTT; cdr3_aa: CASSRTGNTEAFF
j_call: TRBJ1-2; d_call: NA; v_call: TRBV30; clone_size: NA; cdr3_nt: TGTGCCTGGAGAGGGTGGACACCACCTTCTCAGGGCTACACCTTC; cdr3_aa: CAWRGWTPPSQGYTF
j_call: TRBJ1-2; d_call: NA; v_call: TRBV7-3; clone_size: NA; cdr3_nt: TGTGCCAGCAGCTCCGAAGCCTCCTATGGCTACACCTTC; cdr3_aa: CASSSEASYGYTF
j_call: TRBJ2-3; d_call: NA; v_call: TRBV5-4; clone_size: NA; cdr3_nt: TGTGCCAGCAGCTTTGACTCCGTCAGCACAGATACGCAGTATTTT; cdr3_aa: CASSFDSVSTDTQYF
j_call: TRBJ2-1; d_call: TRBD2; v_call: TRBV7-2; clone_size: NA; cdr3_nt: TGTGCCAGCAGCTTACCGGGACTAGCGGGAGGGGACTTCTTC; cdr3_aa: CASSLPGLAGGDFF
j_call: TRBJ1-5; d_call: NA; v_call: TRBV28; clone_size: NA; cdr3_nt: TGTGCCAGCACCTCTACCTTCCAGCCCCAGCATTTT; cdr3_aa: CASTSTFQPQHF
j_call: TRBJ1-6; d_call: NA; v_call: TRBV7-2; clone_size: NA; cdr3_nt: TGTGCCAGCAGTCCGGACACACTTTCACCCCTCCACTTT; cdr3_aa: CASSPDTLSPLHF
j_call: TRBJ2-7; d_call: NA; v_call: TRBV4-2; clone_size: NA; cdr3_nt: TGTGCCAGCAGCCAAGACCAGGGTTCCTACGAGCAGTACTTC; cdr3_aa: CASSQDQGSYEQYF
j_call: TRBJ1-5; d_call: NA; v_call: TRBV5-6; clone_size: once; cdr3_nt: TGTGCCAGCAACATAGGGGGATGGGTAGACAATCAGCCCCAGCATTTT; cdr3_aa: CASNIGGWVDNQPQHF
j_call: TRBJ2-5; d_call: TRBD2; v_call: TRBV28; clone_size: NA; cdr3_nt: TGTGCCAGCAGTTCCGGGGGGACCGGAGGGACCCAGTACTTC; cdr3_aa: CASSSGGTGGTQYF
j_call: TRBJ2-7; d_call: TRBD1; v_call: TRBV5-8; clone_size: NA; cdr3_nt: TGTGCCAGCAGTAACGGACAGGGAGGCTACGAGCAGTACTTC; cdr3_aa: CASSNGQGGYEQYF
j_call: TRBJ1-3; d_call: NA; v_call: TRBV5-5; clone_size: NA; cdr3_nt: TGTGCCAGCAGCTTGACCGGGGGGGCGAGAAACACCATATATTTT; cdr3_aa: CASSLTGGARNTIYF
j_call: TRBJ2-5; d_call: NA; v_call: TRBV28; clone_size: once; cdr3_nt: TGTGCCAGCAGTTTCAGGGCACGGGAGACCCAGTACTTC; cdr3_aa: CASSFRARETQYF
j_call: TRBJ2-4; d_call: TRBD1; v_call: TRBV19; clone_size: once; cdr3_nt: TGTGCCACCGTGGACAGGGTGGACATTCAGTACTTC; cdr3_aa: CATVDRVDIQYF
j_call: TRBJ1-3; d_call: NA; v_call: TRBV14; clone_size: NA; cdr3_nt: TGTGCCAGCAGCCAGCGCAGGGCCACCCTCTCTGGAAACACCATATATTTT; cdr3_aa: CASSQRRATLSGNTIYF
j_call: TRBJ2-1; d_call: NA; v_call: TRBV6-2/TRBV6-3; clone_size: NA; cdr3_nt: TGTGCCAGCAGTTACGCTGGGGGGAATGAGCAGTTCTTC; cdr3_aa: CASSYAGGNEQFF
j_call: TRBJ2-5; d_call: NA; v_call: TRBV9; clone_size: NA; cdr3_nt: TGTGCCAGCAGCGTAGGGCAGGATCCGCAGGAGACCCAGTACTTC; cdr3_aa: CASSVGQDPQETQYF
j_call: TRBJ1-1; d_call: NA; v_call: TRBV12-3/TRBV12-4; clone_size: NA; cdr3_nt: TGTGCCAGCAGTGCAGGGGTTTTGGCTTTCTTT; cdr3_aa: CASSAGVLAFF
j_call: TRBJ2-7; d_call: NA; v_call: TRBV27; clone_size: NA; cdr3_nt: TGTGCCAGCAGTGCATTCGGCGGCGCCTCCTACGAGCAGTACTTC; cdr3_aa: CASSAFGGASYEQYF
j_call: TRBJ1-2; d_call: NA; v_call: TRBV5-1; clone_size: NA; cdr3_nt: TGCGCCAGCAGCGCGGACAGCCGCTCCTATGGCTACACCTTC; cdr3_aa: CASSADSRSYGYTF
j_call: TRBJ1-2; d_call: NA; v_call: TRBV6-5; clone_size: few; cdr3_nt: TGTGCCAGCAGCGGGACTTTCTCGGGATATGGCTACACCTTC; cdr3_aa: CASSGTFSGYGYTF
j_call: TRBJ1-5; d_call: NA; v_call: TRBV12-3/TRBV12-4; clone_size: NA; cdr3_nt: TGTGCCAGCTCCCTCCTTCGACAACAGCCCCAGCATTTT; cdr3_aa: CASSLLRQQPQHF
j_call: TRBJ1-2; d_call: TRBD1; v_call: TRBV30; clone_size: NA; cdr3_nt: TGTGCCTGGAGTGCCCTTCGGACAGGGCAGGGGGCTGGCTACACCTTC; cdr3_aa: CAWSALRTGQGAGYTF
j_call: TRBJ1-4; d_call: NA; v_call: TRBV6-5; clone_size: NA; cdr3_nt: TGTGCCAGCAGTTATTTGGGTTCCGGGGATGAAAAACTGTTTTTT; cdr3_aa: CASSYLGSGDEKLFF
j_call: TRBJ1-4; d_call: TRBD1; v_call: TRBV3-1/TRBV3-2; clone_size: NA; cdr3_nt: TGTGCCAGCAGCCAACCGGGACAGGGTAATGAAAAACTGTTTTTT; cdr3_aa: CASSQPGQGNEKLFF
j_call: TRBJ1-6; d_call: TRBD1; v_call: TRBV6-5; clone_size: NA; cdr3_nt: TGTGCCAGCAGGAGAACAGGGGGTTCACCCCTCCACTTT; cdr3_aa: CASRRTGGSPLHF